These T cell receptor beta chains were read from a single sample in a study of blood T cell repertoires in COVID-19. The table came from immunoSEQ multiplex PCR; TCRdb's copy has only in-frame clones and leaves some out. The sample includes about 200,000 clones, roughly nine tenths of them seen just once. Sequencing was performed on peripheral blood. These receptors were obtained from a man aged 55-75 years who had recovered from COVID-19. The CDR3 runs from the conserved cysteine through the conserved F or W. D genes are given only for firm matches. Only some rows state a clone size, as once, few, many or a class for expanded clones.

V: TRBV5-1
size: .
D: .
J: TRBJ1-3
DNA: TGCGCCAGCAGCTCGTCGGGGACTGGAAACACCATATATTTT
CDR3: CASSSSGTGNTIYF

V: TRBV27
size: .
D: TRBD1
J: TRBJ2-2
DNA: TGTGCCAGCAGTTTACGTGACAGGGGTCTCGCCGGGGAGCTGTTTTTT
CDR3: CASSLRDRGLAGELFF

V: TRBV7-9
size: .
D: .
J: TRBJ1-1
DNA: TGTGCCAGCAGCTTCCCGGACCGGGGAACTGAAGCTTTCTTT
CDR3: CASSFPDRGTEAFF

V: TRBV5-1
size: .
D: TRBD1
J: TRBJ1-3
DNA: TGCGCCAGCAGCGGATTGGTAGCAGGGGGAACTGGAAACACCATATATTTT
CDR3: CASSGLVAGGTGNTIYF

V: TRBV12-3/TRBV12-4
size: .
D: .
J: TRBJ2-5
DNA: TGTGCCAGCAGTTTAAACGACGGGGAGACCCAGTACTTC
CDR3: CASSLNDGETQYF

V: TRBV7-9
size: many
D: .
J: TRBJ2-2
DNA: TGTGCCAGCAGCTTACCGCCGGGACATGACACCGGGGAGCTGTTTTTT
CDR3: CASSLPPGHDTGELFF

V: TRBV2
size: few
D: .
J: TRBJ1-1
DNA: TGTGCCAGCAATTTCCGAGGGAACACTGAAGCTTTCTTT
CDR3: CASNFRGNTEAFF

V: TRBV2
size: .
D: TRBD1
J: TRBJ1-5
DNA: TGTGCCAGCAGTGCGGACAGGGGTAATCAGCCCCAGCATTTT
CDR3: CASSADRGNQPQHF

V: TRBV24-1
size: .
D: TRBD1
J: TRBJ1-2
DNA: TGTGCCACCAGTGACCGGGACAGGGTAGGTGGCTACACCTTC
CDR3: CATSDRDRVGGYTF

V: TRBV20-1
size: .
D: .
J: TRBJ1-2
DNA: TGCAGTGCTAGTCCCGGGGTAAACTATGGCTACACCTTC
CDR3: CSASPGVNYGYTF

V: TRBV5-1
size: .
D: .
J: TRBJ1-2
DNA: TGCGCCAGCAGCTTGGTTCAGGGCGTCTATGGCTACACCTTC
CDR3: CASSLVQGVYGYTF

V: TRBV21-1
size: .
D: .
J: TRBJ2-7
DNA: TGTGCCAGCAGCAACAGGGTAGCGGGAGGACAGGTCCCCTTCGAGCAGTACTTC
CDR3: CASSNRVAGGQVPFEQYF

V: TRBV19
size: .
D: .
J: TRBJ2-6
DNA: TGTGCCAGTAGTATTATAGGGGGTTACCCTTCTGGGGCCAACGTCCTGACTTTC
CDR3: CASSIIGGYPSGANVLTF

V: TRBV3-1/TRBV3-2
size: .
D: TRBD1
J: TRBJ1-4
DNA: TGTGCCAGCAGCCAACGTACAGGGGGCGCAAGTGAAAAACTGTTTTTT
CDR3: CASSQRTGGASEKLFF

V: TRBV25-1
size: .
D: TRBD1
J: TRBJ1-2
DNA: TGTGCCAGCAGTGAAGGGGACAGGGCGTATGGCTACACCTTC
CDR3: CASSEGDRAYGYTF

V: TRBV7-2
size: .
D: TRBD2
J: TRBJ2-1
DNA: TGTGCCAGCAGCTTAGAGGGGACTAGCGCCGTACTCTCCTACAATGAGCAGTTCTTC
CDR3: CASSLEGTSAVLSYNEQFF

V: TRBV7-9
size: .
D: .
J: TRBJ1-4
DNA: TGTGCCAGCAGCACCGAGGGGGGGCTGGAGAATGAAAAACTGTTTTTT
CDR3: CASSTEGGLENEKLFF

V: TRBV29-1
size: .
D: .
J: TRBJ1-1
DNA: TGCAGCGTTATCGAAGGGGGAATGAACACTGAAGCTTTCTTT
CDR3: CSVIEGGMNTEAFF

V: TRBV29-1
size: .
D: TRBD2
J: TRBJ2-3
DNA: TGCAGCGTTGAAGGGCTAGCGGGGGGCCGGGGCGGCACAGATACGCAGTATTTT
CDR3: CSVEGLAGGRGGTDTQYF

V: TRBV28
size: .
D: TRBD2
J: TRBJ2-2
DNA: TGTGCCAGCAGCCCCCGGACTAGCGGGAGAACCGGGGAGCTGTTTTTT
CDR3: CASSPRTSGRTGELFF

V: TRBV11-3
size: .
D: .
J: TRBJ2-2
DNA: TGTGCCAGCAGCCAAGAAAGGGGCACCGGGGAGCTGTTTTTT
CDR3: CASSQERGTGELFF

V: TRBV5-5
size: .
D: TRBD2
J: TRBJ2-7
DNA: TGTGCCAGCAGCTTGAATCCCCTAGCGGGCCCCTACGAGCAGTACTTC
CDR3: CASSLNPLAGPYEQYF

V: TRBV5-6
size: .
D: TRBD1
J: TRBJ2-5
DNA: TGTGCCAGCAGCTTGCGGACAGGGGGAAGAGAGACCCAGTACTTC
CDR3: CASSLRTGGRETQYF

V: TRBV5-1
size: .
D: TRBD1
J: TRBJ1-5
DNA: TGCGCCAGCAGCATAGGACAGGGGGCTGGACAGCCCCAGCATTTT
CDR3: CASSIGQGAGQPQHF

V: TRBV30
size: .
D: .
J: TRBJ1-5
DNA: TGTGCCTGGAGTGTACATCGAGGGATTCAGCCCCAGCATTTT
CDR3: CAWSVHRGIQPQHF

V: TRBV20-1
size: .
D: .
J: TRBJ1-1
DNA: TGCAGTGCTTTAGACTCTGAAGCTTTCTTT
CDR3: CSALDSEAFF

V: TRBV5-1
size: .
D: .
J: TRBJ2-1
DNA: TGCGCCAGCAGCTTGGGTCAACAGGGTGGTGAGCAGTTCTTC
CDR3: CASSLGQQGGEQFF

V: TRBV6-5
size: .
D: TRBD2
J: TRBJ2-1
DNA: TGTGCCAGCAGTTACCAGGGGACTAGGTACAATGAGCAGTTCTTC
CDR3: CASSYQGTRYNEQFF

V: TRBV19
size: once
D: TRBD1
J: TRBJ2-3
DNA: TGTGCCAGTAGTCAGGACAGGGGGTTATTTGGTACGCAGTATTTT
CDR3: CASSQDRGLFGTQYF

V: TRBV14
size: .
D: .
J: TRBJ1-1
DNA: TGTGCCAGCAGCCCCACGGGGGGGGTAGAAGCTTTCTTT
CDR3: CASSPTGGVEAFF

V: TRBV7-2
size: .
D: .
J: TRBJ1-5
DNA: TGTGCCAGCAGAAGACGATCCGGGACTTGGAATCAGCCCCAGCATTTT
CDR3: CASRRRSGTWNQPQHF

V: TRBV27
size: .
D: .
J: TRBJ1-5
DNA: TGTGCCAGCAGCTCAAATCAGGTTGGTTTTGTGGGAGATCCCCCCTATAGCAATCAGCCCCAGCATTTT
CDR3: CASSSNQVGFVGDPPYSNQPQHF

V: TRBV19
size: .
D: .
J: TRBJ2-3
DNA: TGTGCCAGTGGTAGGGGCGCAGATACGCAGTATTTT
CDR3: CASGRGADTQYF

V: TRBV19
size: .
D: .
J: TRBJ1-2
DNA: TGTGCCAGTTCGACATTCAACTATGGCTACACCTTC
CDR3: CASSTFNYGYTF

V: TRBV15
size: .
D: .
J: TRBJ1-4
DNA: TGTGCCACCAGCAGGGGGTCCAGGGAGGTTGTAAAACTGTTTTTT
CDR3: CATSRGSREVVKLFF

V: TRBV5-1
size: .
D: TRBD1
J: TRBJ2-7
DNA: TGCGCCAGCAGCGATGGACAGGGGGTATCCTACGAGCAGTACTTC
CDR3: CASSDGQGVSYEQYF

V: TRBV5-6
size: .
D: TRBD1
J: TRBJ2-7
DNA: TGTGCCAGCAGCTTGGATCCAGGGGGCACCTACGAGCAGTACTTC
CDR3: CASSLDPGGTYEQYF

V: TRBV18
size: .
D: TRBD2
J: TRBJ2-4
DNA: TGTGCCAGCTCACCACCGACATCGGGGGGGGCAAACATTCAGTACTTC
CDR3: CASSPPTSGGANIQYF

V: TRBV7-3
size: once
D: .
J: TRBJ2-3
DNA: TGTGCCAGCAGCTCCCATCCAGGCACAGATACGCAGTATTTT
CDR3: CASSSHPGTDTQYF

V: TRBV12-2
size: once
D: .
J: TRBJ1-2
DNA: TGTGCAAGTCGCTTAGGAAGGACAGGGTTTTCCTATGGCTACACCTTC
CDR3: CASRLGRTGFSYGYTF

V: TRBV19
size: once
D: .
J: TRBJ1-3
DNA: TGTGCCAGTAGTTCCGCGATTGGAAACACCATATATTTT
CDR3: CASSSAIGNTIYF

V: TRBV7-8
size: .
D: .
J: TRBJ2-3
DNA: TGTGCCAGCAGCTCCCTTGATACGCAGTATTTT
CDR3: CASSSLDTQYF

V: TRBV19
size: .
D: .
J: TRBJ2-3
DNA: TGTGCCAGTACCTTGGGCAGCACAGATACGCAGTATTTT
CDR3: CASTLGSTDTQYF

V: TRBV9
size: .
D: .
J: TRBJ1-4
DNA: TGTGCCAGCAGCGTAGTCGGGGTAGAGGGTGAAAAACTGTTTTTT
CDR3: CASSVVGVEGEKLFF

V: TRBV7-6
size: .
D: TRBD2
J: TRBJ2-5
DNA: TGTGCTAGCGGGCAGCCACAAGAGACCCAGTACTTC
CDR3: CASGQPQETQYF

V: TRBV18
size: .
D: .
J: TRBJ2-6
DNA: TGTGCCAGCTCACCTGGAGCCGCTGGGGCCAACGTCCTGACTTTC
CDR3: CASSPGAAGANVLTF

V: TRBV12-3/TRBV12-4
size: .
D: .
J: TRBJ2-3
DNA: TGTGCCAGCAGTTTCCGGGCAGATACGCAGTATTTT
CDR3: CASSFRADTQYF

V: TRBV25-1
size: .
D: .
J: TRBJ2-3
DNA: TGTGCCAGCAGTGGGGCAGTTACGCAGTATTTT
CDR3: CASSGAVTQYF

V: TRBV3-1/TRBV3-2
size: .
D: TRBD1
J: TRBJ2-6
DNA: TGTGCCAGCAGCCACGGGACAGGTGGGGCCAACGTCCTGACTTTC
CDR3: CASSHGTGGANVLTF